This is a list of T cell receptor beta chains from one sample in a study of identical twins' blood T cells. TCRdb passed the 5' RACE reads through MiXCR, listing each CDR3 protein once. There are fewer than 450,000 distinct CDR3 sequences in the sample; 28% occur only once, and roughly 6.1% lies in the top ten. Specimen: PBMCs. The receptor set was obtained from a woman aged 18-49 years in good health. CDR3s include the opening cysteine and the closing phenylalanine or tryptophan. D genes are given only for firm matches. Not all rows give a size; the values are once, few, many and, for expanded clones, a class.

NA	TRBV20-1	NA	TRBJ1-5	CSARPRIGENQPQHF	TGCAGTGCTAGACCCCGAATAGGGGAAAATCAGCCCCAGCATTTT
NA	TRBV11-2	NA	TRBJ2-5	CASGPGLQETQYF	TGTGCCAGCGGCCCGGGGTTACAAGAGACCCAGTACTTC
NA	TRBV19	NA	TRBJ2-1	CASSIMGNYNEQFF	TGTGCCAGTAGTATTATGGGGAATTACAATGAGCAGTTCTTC
NA	TRBV18	NA	TRBJ2-2	CASSPQQSNTGELFF	TGTGCCAGCTCACCACAACAATCGAACACCGGGGAGCTGTTTTTT
NA	TRBV27	NA	TRBJ2-6	CASSPDRSGANVLTF	TGTGCCAGCAGTCCTGACAGGTCTGGGGCCAACGTCCTGACTTTC
few	TRBV20-1	TRBD2	TRBJ2-1	CSARGTSGAGQFF	TGCAGTGCTAGGGGAACTAGCGGCGCCGGGCAGTTCTTC
NA	TRBV12-3/TRBV12-4	NA	TRBJ2-1	CASSLVSPPNEQFF	TGTGCCAGCAGTTTAGTGTCGCCCCCCAATGAGCAGTTCTTC
NA	TRBV20-1	NA	TRBJ1-2	CSAPDNYGYTF	TGCAGTGCCCCAGATAACTATGGCTACACCTTC
once	TRBV7-2	NA	TRBJ1-5	CASSYDRQGPQHF	TGTGCCAGCAGCTACGACAGGCAGGGGCCCCAGCATTTT
NA	TRBV20-1	NA	TRBJ2-1	CSASPILSTQFF	TGCAGCGCTAGTCCCATACTCAGTACGCAGTTCTTC
NA	TRBV7-8	NA	TRBJ2-7	CASSSQGIGQYF	TGTGCCAGCAGCTCTCAGGGAATCGGGCAGTACTTC
few	TRBV18	TRBD2	TRBJ2-3	CASSVSGSATDTQYF	TGTGCCAGCTCAGTGAGCGGGAGCGCCACAGATACGCAGTATTTT
many	TRBV20-1	TRBD1	TRBJ2-7	CSASRLRTGSYEQYF	TGCAGTGCTTCTCGCCTAAGGACAGGATCCTACGAGCAGTACTTC
NA	TRBV29-1	NA	TRBJ2-1	CSVGLRMVRAYNEQFF	TGCAGCGTTGGGCTGAGGATGGTTAGGGCTTACAATGAGCAGTTCTTC
NA	TRBV6-1	NA	TRBJ1-4	CATRPGEGLEKLFF	TGTGCCACCAGACCTGGAGAGGGGCTTGAAAAACTGTTTTTT
few	TRBV20-1	NA	TRBJ1-1	CSARDWSIRNTEAFF	TGCAGTGCTAGAGACTGGTCGATCCGGAACACTGAAGCTTTCTTT
few	TRBV20-1	TRBD1	TRBJ1-2	CSASVPGQGAYYGYTF	TGCAGTGCTAGTGTACCGGGACAGGGGGCCTACTATGGCTACACCTTC
NA	TRBV5-1	TRBD2	TRBJ2-2	CASSLVGLAAGELFF	TGCGCCAGCAGCTTGGTAGGACTAGCTGCCGGGGAGCTGTTTTTT
medium-sized	TRBV5-1	NA	TRBJ2-2	CASRPTTALNTGELFF	TGCGCCAGCAGACCGACGACAGCACTAAACACCGGGGAGCTGTTTTTT
NA	TRBV29-1	TRBD1	TRBJ2-7	CSAIPGQGSEQYF	TGCAGCGCCATACCGGGACAGGGAAGCGAGCAGTACTTC
NA	TRBV18	NA	TRBJ2-7	CASSPEAGRSEQHF	TGTGCCAGCTCGCCAGAGGCAGGGAGGTCCGAGCAGCACTTC
NA	TRBV7-9	NA	TRBJ2-1	CASSLVSGLYNEQFF	TGTGCCAGCAGCTTAGTTAGCGGACTTTACAATGAGCAGTTCTTC
few	TRBV5-1	NA	TRBJ1-1	CASGENSATEAFF	TGCGCCAGCGGGGAGAACTCGGCCACTGAAGCTTTCTTT
many	TRBV20-1	NA	TRBJ2-3	CSARDFKKITDTQYF	TGCAGTGCTAGAGATTTCAAGAAGATCACAGATACGCAGTATTTT
NA	TRBV12-3/TRBV12-4	TRBD1	TRBJ1-1	CASSFGTGIEAFF	TGTGCCAGCAGTTTCGGGACAGGAATTGAAGCTTTCTTT
few	TRBV20-1	NA	TRBJ2-1	CSVRPGSSEQFF	TGCAGTGTTAGGCCGGGGTCGAGTGAGCAGTTCTTC
NA	TRBV6-5	NA	TRBJ1-5	CASSYSRAQPQHF	TGTGCCAGCAGTTACTCGCGGGCTCAGCCCCAGCATTTT
NA	TRBV27	NA	TRBJ2-7	CASSAGAFMYEQYF	TGTGCCAGCAGTGCAGGGGCCTTTATGTACGAGCAGTACTTC
few	TRBV10-3	NA	TRBJ2-7	CAISESTQGAYEQYF	TGTGCCATCAGTGAGTCGACTCAGGGTGCCTACGAGCAGTACTTC
NA	TRBV3-1	NA	TRBJ2-7	CASSPSPWGISYEQYF	TGTGCCAGCAGCCCGTCTCCTTGGGGAATCTCCTACGAGCAGTACTTC
NA	TRBV20-1	TRBD2	TRBJ2-3	CSARASGKVTDTQYF	TGCAGTGCTAGGGCTAGCGGGAAGGTGACAGATACGCAGTATTTT
few	TRBV6-2/TRBV6-3	NA	TRBJ2-2	CASSYLANTGELFF	TGTGCCAGCAGTTACCTCGCGAACACCGGGGAGCTGTTTTTT
NA	TRBV5-1	NA	TRBJ1-3	CASSLDGTSGNTIYF	TGCGCCAGCAGCTTGGACGGCACCTCTGGAAACACCATATATTTT
NA	TRBV5-1	NA	TRBJ2-7	CASSLVWSPSYEQYF	TGCGCCAGCAGCTTGGTATGGTCACCCTCCTACGAGCAGTACTTC
few	TRBV29-1	TRBD1	TRBJ2-7	CSVAGQVSYEQYF	TGCAGCGTTGCGGGACAGGTTTCCTACGAGCAGTACTTC
few	TRBV29-1	NA	TRBJ1-2	CGVPGNYGYTF	TGCGGCGTTCCGGGGAACTATGGCTACACCTTC
many	TRBV29-1	NA	TRBJ1-1	CSGVAGAEAFF	TGCAGCGGTGTCGCTGGGGCAGAAGCTTTCTTT
NA	TRBV29-1	NA	TRBJ2-3	CSVDRGATDTQYF	TGCAGCGTTGATAGAGGGGCTACAGATACGCAGTATTTT
few	TRBV7-2	NA	TRBJ2-4	CASSLDSGGGIQYF	TGTGCCAGCAGCTTAGACTCTGGCGGAGGCATTCAGTACTTC
NA	TRBV7-3	NA	TRBJ1-1	CASSLMGPANTEAFF	TGTGCCAGCAGCTTAATGGGGCCAGCGAACACTGAAGCTTTCTTT
NA	TRBV20-1	NA	TRBJ2-1	CSALGGDSYNEQFF	TGCAGTGCTCTCGGGGGTGATTCCTACAATGAGCAGTTCTTC
many	TRBV12-3/TRBV12-4	NA	TRBJ1-1	CASSLELNTEAFF	TGTGCCAGCAGTTTGGAACTCAACACTGAAGCTTTCTTT
NA	TRBV6-1	NA	TRBJ1-1	CASIVQGENTEAFF	TGTGCCAGCATCGTACAGGGAGAGAACACTGAAGCTTTCTTT
NA	TRBV29-1	NA	TRBJ2-1	CSVVKRADNEQFF	TGCAGCGTTGTCAAGCGGGCCGACAATGAGCAGTTCTTC
NA	TRBV30	NA	TRBJ1-1	CAWRGPYEAFF	TGTGCCTGGAGAGGACCTTATGAAGCTTTCTTT
NA	TRBV20-1	NA	TRBJ2-1	CSAPRPVNNEQFF	TGCAGTGCTCCCAGACCCGTTAACAATGAGCAGTTCTTC
once	TRBV7-8	TRBD2	TRBJ2-4	CASSAGRGTGSSGDKNIQYF	TGTGCCAGCAGCGCGGGGCGGGGAACCGGGTCTAGCGGGGATAAAAACATTCAGTACTTC
few	TRBV13	NA	TRBJ1-4	CASNRTGKVFF	TGTGCCAGCAACCGTACAGGGAAAGTGTTTTTT